This TCR beta chain was sequenced in a study of shared clonotypes between healthy human individuals (dated by TCRdb to 2020 to 2021). Some background on the complete study: A couple of women and three men aged 18 to 49 years were included in the cohort. For each donor, CD4 naive and CD4 memory were each given three plates, CD8 naive was given two plates, and CD8 memory was given one plate. To estimate repertoire size and how much clonotype sharing occurs between individuals, the study deeply sequenced the blood TCR repertoires of several healthy adults. To increase sequencing depth and limit assay-specific biases, different laboratories used diverse techniques to prepare libraries and sequence TCR repertoires. Leukapheresis yielded between about 0.94 and 8.9 billion PBMCs per donor. Findings and caveats that apply to the study as a whole: About 4.5% of naive CD4, 3.5% of naive CD8, roughly 2.4% of memory CD4, and about 0.4% of memory CD8 clonotypes were shared across several donors. Pairwise subsampling led to the expectation that sequencing depth would affect the degree of clonotype sharing among donors. Estimated clonotype richness was generally larger for naive than for memory subsets. Compared with non-shared clonotypes, the clonotypes found in all four sorted-subset donors had higher generation probabilities. The small number of donors limited the genetic and exposure-history diversity represented. Only blood was sampled, and tissue TCR repertoires likely differ from those in blood. Rarefaction of sorted-subset datasets indicated incomplete sequencing despite the large sequencing depth.

The donors were healthy, HIV-negative adults with no recently reported acute infections or vaccinations. Only Caucasian adults living in Nashville, Tennessee, USA were represented among the donors. Magnetic negative selection was used to enrich CD4+ T cells, after which naive cells were positively selected on CD45RA and the negative fraction became the memory subset. After blood collection by leukapheresis, PBMCs were isolated using Ficoll-Histopaque density gradient centrifugation and then cryopreserved in the vapor phase of liquid nitrogen. Analytical flow cytometry was used to check the purity and quantity of every magnetically sorted T cell population. Genomic DNA was isolated from every sorted fraction and measured by UV absorbance on a Nanodrop 2000c. Measured from the cysteine to the phenylalanine, the CDR3 is 14 residues long. Solely the CDR3 DNA is kept, with 42 bases framed from the first base. CDR1 and CDR2, per the germline V gene (reference sequence), are LNHDA and SQIVND. V drops 2 bases and J drops 2 bases, leaving 9 bases in between.

Comment on this clone: Its antigen remains unidentified. The record has no base qualities; no much larger clone is one base away. The sample has other DNA sequences that encode this CDR3 too.

TCR CDR3 regions were amplified from genomic DNA by multiplex PCR using the deep immunoSEQ assay. Extracted genomic DNA from each cell subset was distributed evenly across all wells of several immunoSEQ 96-well plates, and each plate was treated as a replicate. For sorted subsets, about 220 ng of genomic DNA, equivalent to around 29,000 T cell genomes, went into each replicate PCR. The purified libraries were quantified using a Qubit 3.0 fluorometer, sized with a Bioanalyzer 2100, and then quantified again using the KAPA Library Quantification kit. Each immunoSEQ 96-well plate was sequenced on its own single-read 150-cycle Illumina NextSeq 550 flow cell. On the study's bioinformatics: The immunoSEQ output contained only junctional sequences without quality scores, so filtering could not match that applied to full-length reads. To assign V/J genes and CDR3, sequences were annotated against IMGT germline references using PyIR, a Python wrapper for IgBLAST v1.9. Reads with weak V/J assignments (E-value above 1e-6), missing CDR3, stop codons, out-of-frame junctions, or ambiguous translated residues were removed. V3J clonotypes were defined by identical inferred V gene, J gene, and CDR3 amino acid sequence. To compute the percentage overlap between repertoires, the number of shared unique clonotypes was divided by the size of the smaller repertoire. Repertoire richness was assessed with RTK rarefaction, the Chao1 estimator, and Recon v2.1 estimates of unobserved clonotypes. Generation probabilities for all TCRbeta clonotypes obtained by the gDNA method from a few donors were computed using OLGA. TCRdb mirrors the immuneACCESS table, restricted to in-frame sequences. Some clones are absent from its copies; in checked studies, under half trace to an unresolved V gene, and the reason for the others is unknown. V and J calls and clone size are given by that table; D and trimming were obtained from the DNA. This sample gives 1.6 million or so clones in total; around 97% of them show up just once. Approximately 1.1% of the sample goes to the ten largest clones.

This TCR derives from a young man in good health. Sequencing was carried out using naive CD4+ T cells sorted from blood. The cell subset or site label for this specimen denotes: CD45RA+ positively selected. The chain links TRBV19 with TRBJ1-2; perhaps TRBD1 is the D gene, with 5 bases matching. This receptor has the CDR3 CASSITGGNYGYTF. The nucleotide sequence is TGTGCCAGTAGTATAACAGGCGGCAACTATGGCTACACCTTC.